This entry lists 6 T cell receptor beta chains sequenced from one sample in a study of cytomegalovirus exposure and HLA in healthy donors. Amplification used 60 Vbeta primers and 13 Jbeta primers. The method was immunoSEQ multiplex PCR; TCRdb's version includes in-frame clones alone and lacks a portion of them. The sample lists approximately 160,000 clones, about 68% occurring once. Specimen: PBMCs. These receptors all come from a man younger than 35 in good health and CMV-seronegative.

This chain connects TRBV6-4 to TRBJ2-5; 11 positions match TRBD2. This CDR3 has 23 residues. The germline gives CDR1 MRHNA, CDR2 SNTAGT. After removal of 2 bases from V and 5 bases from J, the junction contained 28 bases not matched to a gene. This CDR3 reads CASSDQSGTSGFDYPPLGETQYF. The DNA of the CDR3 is TGTGCCAGCAGTGACCAAAGTGGGACTAGCGGATTCGATTACCCTCCACTAGGGGAGACCCAGTACTTC.

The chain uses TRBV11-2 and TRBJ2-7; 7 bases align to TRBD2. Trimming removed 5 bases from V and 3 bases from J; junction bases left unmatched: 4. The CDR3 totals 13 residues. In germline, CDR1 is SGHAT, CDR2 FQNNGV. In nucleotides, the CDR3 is TGTGCCAGCAGCAAGTCTAGCGGCTACGAGCAGTACTTC. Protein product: CASSKSSGYEQYF.

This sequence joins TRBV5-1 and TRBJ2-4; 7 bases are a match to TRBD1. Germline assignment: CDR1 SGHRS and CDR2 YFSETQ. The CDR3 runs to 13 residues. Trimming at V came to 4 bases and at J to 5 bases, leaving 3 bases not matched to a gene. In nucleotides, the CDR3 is TGCGCCAGCAGCGAGGGGGCTCAAAACATTCAGTACTTC. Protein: CASSEGAQNIQYF.

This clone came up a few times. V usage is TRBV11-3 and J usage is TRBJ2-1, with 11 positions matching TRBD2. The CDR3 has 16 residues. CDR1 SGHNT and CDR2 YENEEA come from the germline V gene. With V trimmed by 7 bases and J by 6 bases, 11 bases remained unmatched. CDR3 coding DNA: TGTGCCAGCACTCGGGGGGGGACTAGCGGATTCAATGAGCAGTTCTTC. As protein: CASTRGGTSGFNEQFF.

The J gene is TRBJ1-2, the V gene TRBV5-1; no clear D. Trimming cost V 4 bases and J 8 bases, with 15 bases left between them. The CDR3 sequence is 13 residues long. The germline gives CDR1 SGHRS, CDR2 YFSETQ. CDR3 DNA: TGCGCCAGCAGCCCAGCAGAGGTCACCGGCTACACCTTC. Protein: CASSPAEVTGYTF.

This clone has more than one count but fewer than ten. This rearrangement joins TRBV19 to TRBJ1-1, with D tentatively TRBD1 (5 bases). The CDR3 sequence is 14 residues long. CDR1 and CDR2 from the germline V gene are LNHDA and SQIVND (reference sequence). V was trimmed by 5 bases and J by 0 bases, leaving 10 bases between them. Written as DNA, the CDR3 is TGTGCCAGTAGTTTTGACAGTCTGAACACTGAAGCTTTCTTT. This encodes CASSFDSLNTEAFF.